A selection of T cell receptor beta chains follows, all from one sample in a study of OX40 agonist ivuxolimab in advanced cancers. TCRdb's copy holds only in-frame clones and misses some; the assay was immunoSEQ multiplex PCR. The sample gives about 12,000 clones, approximately 76% of which show up once; roughly 31% is in the top ten. The specimen comprised CD4+ or CD8+ T cells sorted from blood, sampled in a trial of the OX40 agonist ivuxolimab. All receptors come from an adult with an advanced solid tumor such as melanoma, head and neck, liver or kidney cancer. CDR3s include the opening cysteine and the closing phenylalanine or tryptophan. Each record gives: J gene, V gene, clone size, D gene, CDR3 DNA, CDR3 protein. D genes are given only for firm matches. Size is omitted from some rows. Given values are once, few, many or a class for expanded clones.

>TRBJ2-1|TRBV9|once|-
TGTGCCAGCAGCGTAGAATCGGGTCTCTCCTACAATGAGCAGTTCTTC
CASSVESGLSYNEQFF
>TRBJ1-5|TRBV25-1|few|-
TGTGCCAGCAGTCCTTCTTATAGCAATCAGCCCCAGCATTTT
CASSPSYSNQPQHF
>TRBJ1-5|TRBV4-1|-|TRBD1
TGCGCCAGCAGCCAAGAGACAGGGTACAATCAGCCCCAGCATTTT
CASSQETGYNQPQHF
>TRBJ1-2|TRBV27|-|-
TGTGCCAGCAGTCCCGCGGGACCAAGGGGCTACACCTTC
CASSPAGPRGYTF
>TRBJ2-5|TRBV28|-|-
TGTGCCAGCAGTTTATTAGGGGGTTTCGGGGAGACCCAGTACTTC
CASSLLGGFGETQYF
>TRBJ1-2|TRBV9|-|-
TGTGCCAGCAGCCCAACTGACAACTATGGCTACACCTTC
CASSPTDNYGYTF
>TRBJ1-4|TRBV5-1|-|TRBD1
TGCGCCAGCAGCGGGGTCACAGGGGATTATAATGAAAAACTGTTTTTT
CASSGVTGDYNEKLFF
>TRBJ1-5|TRBV5-1|-|-
TGCGCCAGCAGCTTGGGAGGGGGACGCAATCAGCCCCAGCATTTT
CASSLGGGRNQPQHF
>TRBJ1-4|TRBV5-8|-|-
TGTGCCAGCAGCGCACCGGGACACCTTGAAAAACTGTTTTTT
CASSAPGHLEKLFF
>TRBJ1-1|TRBV12-5|-|-
TGTGCTAGTGGTTTTGGGGGGGTTCACTTTAGGAACACTGAAGCTTTCTTT
CASGFGGVHFRNTEAFF
>TRBJ2-1|TRBV4-1|-|TRBD2
TGCGCCAGCAGCGGAAGACTAGCGGAAGAGCAGTTCTTC
CASSGRLAEEQFF
>TRBJ1-5|TRBV15|-|-
TGTGCCACCCGACTAGGGGTCAATCAGCCCCAGCATTTT
CATRLGVNQPQHF
>TRBJ2-7|TRBV28|-|-
TGTGCCAGCAGTTTAAGGGTTAGACAGGTCCACGAGCAGTACTTC
CASSLRVRQVHEQYF
>TRBJ1-5|TRBV7-2|-|-
TGTGCCAGCAGCTTATACGAGGCTCAGCCCCAGCATTTT
CASSLYEAQPQHF
>TRBJ2-4|TRBV27|-|TRBD2
TGTGCCAGCAGCCCCTGGGTAGCGGGAGGCAAAAACATTCAGTACTTC
CASSPWVAGGKNIQYF
>TRBJ1-5|TRBV28|medium-sized|TRBD1
TGTGCCAGCAGGAAGGGGACAGGGATTCAGCCCCAGCATTTT
CASRKGTGIQPQHF
>TRBJ2-7|TRBV27|-|TRBD2
TGTGCCAGCAGTTTTCAGGGAGGGACCTACGAGCAGTACTTC
CASSFQGGTYEQYF
>TRBJ2-5|TRBV6-5|-|-
TGTGCCAGCAGTTACTCCAGGGGACTAGAGACCCAGTACTTC
CASSYSRGLETQYF
>TRBJ2-7|TRBV28|medium-sized|-
TGTGCCAGCAGTTGGGAAGGGACGACGTACGAGCAGTACTTC
CASSWEGTTYEQYF
>TRBJ1-2|TRBV13|-|-
TGTGCCAGCAGTTTATCGACCTCTACAGGGAACTATGGCTACACCTTC
CASSLSTSTGNYGYTF
>TRBJ1-6|TRBV27|once|-
TGTGCCAGCAGTTTGAGCTATAATTCACCCCTCCACTTT
CASSLSYNSPLHF
>TRBJ1-1|TRBV7-2|-|TRBD1
TGTGCCAGCAGCTTAGGAACGGCAGGGGGCTCGAACACTGAAGCTTTCTTT
CASSLGTAGGSNTEAFF
>TRBJ1-1|TRBV5-5|-|-
TGTGCCAGCAGCTTAAATGAAGCTTTCTTT
CASSLNEAFF
>TRBJ2-5|TRBV28|-|TRBD2
TGTGCCAGCAGTCTCTTAGCGGGGGAAGAGACCCAGTACTTC
CASSLLAGEETQYF
>TRBJ1-1|TRBV21-1|-|-
TGTGCCAGCAGCAAAGGCAGGGTCAAAGCTTTCTTT
CASSKGRVKAFF
>TRBJ2-1|TRBV15|once|-
TGTGCCACCAGCAGAGGAGGGGACTCTCTGGATGAGCAGTTCTTC
CATSRGGDSLDEQFF
>TRBJ1-5|TRBV6-5|-|-
TGTGCCAGCAGTTACAGCGGGGGGCGTATTCAGCCCCAGCATTTT
CASSYSGGRIQPQHF
>TRBJ2-2|TRBV14|-|-
TGTGCCAGCAGCCAAGAATCCGGATCGAACACCGGGGAGCTGTTTTTT
CASSQESGSNTGELFF
>TRBJ2-7|TRBV13|-|-
TGTGCCAGCAGCCCCAGGGGGGAGAGCTCCTACGAGCAGTACTTC
CASSPRGESSYEQYF
>TRBJ1-1|TRBV4-1|-|-
TGCGCCAGCAGCCAAGTTTTTCGCCAGAGGAACACTGAAGCTTTCTTT
CASSQVFRQRNTEAFF
>TRBJ2-3|TRBV2|-|TRBD2
TGTGCCAGCCTACTAGCGGGAAGAGAGGATACGCAGTATTTT
CASLLAGREDTQYF
>TRBJ2-7|TRBV27|-|TRBD2
TGTGCCAGCAGTTCGGGACTAGCGCGAGAGCAGTACTTC
CASSSGLAREQYF
>TRBJ2-3|TRBV15|-|-
TGTGCCACCAGCAGAGATCGAGGGGATACGCAGTATTTT
CATSRDRGDTQYF
>TRBJ2-7|TRBV9|-|TRBD1
TGTGCCAGCAGCGACGGGACAGATACCTACGAGCAGTACTTC
CASSDGTDTYEQYF
>TRBJ2-2|TRBV4-3|few|TRBD2
TGCGCCAGCAGCCAAGATCGGGAAGGCGGGAGGGGCAGCACCGGGGAGCTGTTTTTT
CASSQDREGGRGSTGELFF
>TRBJ1-2|TRBV13|-|TRBD1
TGTGCCAGCAGCGTGGGGACAGCCTATGGCTACACCTTC
CASSVGTAYGYTF
>TRBJ2-2|TRBV7-8|-|TRBD2
TGTGCCAGCAGCTTGGACGGACTAGCGGGAGGGGTTGGATCCGGGGAGCTGTTTTTT
CASSLDGLAGGVGSGELFF
>TRBJ1-4|TRBV25-1|-|-
TGTGCCTGCGGTGAGGCCAATGAAAAACTGTTTTTT
CACGEANEKLFF
>TRBJ1-1|TRBV5-4|once|-
TGTGCCAGCAGCTTGTTGAACACTGAAGCTTTCTTT
CASSLLNTEAFF
>TRBJ2-1|TRBV9|-|TRBD2
TGTGCCAGCAGTGAGACCCAGCGGGAGATGTACAATGAGCAGTTCTTC
CASSETQREMYNEQFF
>TRBJ1-2|TRBV28|-|TRBD1
TGTGCCAGCAGTTCGACAGGGGGAGGTGGCTACACCTTC
CASSSTGGGGYTF
>TRBJ1-1|TRBV21-1|-|-
TGTGCCAGCAGCAAAGGAGGAAGAGTTAGTGAAGCTTTCTTT
CASSKGGRVSEAFF
>TRBJ1-6|TRBV7-9|-|-
TGTGCCAGCAGCTTAATGCGGCAGGTTAATTCACCCCTCCACTTT
CASSLMRQVNSPLHF
>TRBJ1-4|TRBV19|-|-
TGTGCCAGTACGGAAGTAATAACTAATGAAAAACTGTTTTTT
CASTEVITNEKLFF
>TRBJ2-2|TRBV7-9|-|TRBD2
TGTGCCACACCGGGTCCGCGGGAGGTCGACACCGGGGAGCTGTTTTTT
CATPGPREVDTGELFF
>TRBJ1-1|TRBV7-9|-|-
TGTGCCAGCAGCCACGGAAACTTGAACACTGAAGCTTTCTTT
CASSHGNLNTEAFF
>TRBJ2-7|TRBV5-1|-|-
TGCGCCAGCAGCTTGGGTGGAAGGGAAGGAGACGAGCAGTACTTC
CASSLGGREGDEQYF
>TRBJ1-1|TRBV9|few|TRBD1
TGTGCCAGCAGCGCCGGGACAGGGGGACCTGAAGCTTTCTTT
CASSAGTGGPEAFF
>TRBJ2-5|TRBV4-1|-|-
TGCGCCAGCAGCCAAGTCTATGGAGGGTTGAAGACCCAGTACTTC
CASSQVYGGLKTQYF
>TRBJ2-1|TRBV27|-|-
TGTGCCAGCAGTCTCAGGGGCAATGAGCAGTTCTTC
CASSLRGNEQFF
>TRBJ2-7|TRBV27|few|TRBD2
TGTGCCAGCAGTTTAGGGACTAGAAACGAGCAGTACTTC
CASSLGTRNEQYF
>TRBJ1-1|TRBV29-1|-|TRBD1
TGCAGCGTAGACAGGGGGAGCACTGAAGCTTTCTTT
CSVDRGSTEAFF
>TRBJ1-1|TRBV28|-|-
TGTGCCAGCAGTCCTAGGGGTGCCATGAACACTGAAGCTTTCTTT
CASSPRGAMNTEAFF
>TRBJ2-3|TRBV7-8|few|-
TGTGCCAGCAGCCGTACTAGCACAGATACGCAGTATTTT
CASSRTSTDTQYF
>TRBJ2-2|TRBV13|-|-
TGTGCCAGCAGCTCAGCGCGACAGACCTCGAACACCGGGGAGCTGTTTTTT
CASSSARQTSNTGELFF
>TRBJ1-2|TRBV7-9|-|-
TGTGCCAGCAGCTTAGGGGACGGACCCTATGGCTACACCTTC
CASSLGDGPYGYTF
>TRBJ2-7|TRBV7-9|-|TRBD1
TGTGCCAGCAGCTTGGGATCGACAGGGACCTACGAGCAGTACTTC
CASSLGSTGTYEQYF
>TRBJ2-1|TRBV7-7|-|-
TGTGCCAGCAGCTCGCGACTGGGCAATGAGCAGTTCTTC
CASSSRLGNEQFF
>TRBJ1-6|TRBV4-3|once|-
TGCGCCAGCAGCCAAGATCGGGCGAGCTCCTATAATTCACCCCTCCACTTT
CASSQDRASSYNSPLHF